The sequence of this T cell receptor (beta chain) was determined in a study of long-term antiretroviral therapy in people with HIV. Study-wide findings and caveats: It was not possible to obtain data on ART adherence, viral resistance or therapy changes.

A word on this clone: Antigen specificity is unknown.

The libraries were made with immunoSEQ v3.0 at survey level. TCRdb's table, derived via immunoSEQ multiplex PCR, lists solely in-frame clones and lacks some. The sample lists 20,000 to 25,000 clones; around 80% were seen once. V gave up 3 bases and J gave up 12 bases; unmatched junction bases: 7. CDR1 and CDR2 from the germline V gene are SGHNT and YYREEE (reference sequence). The CDR3 spans 12 residues. The chain links TRBV5-4 to TRBJ1-1, with TRBD1 matching 8 bases. The sequenced sample was unsorted PBMCs, obtained 4.1 years after starting antiretroviral therapy. The TCR comes from a woman in her thirties or forties with HIV. CDR3: CASSSEDRATFF. CDR3 bases: TGTGCCAGCAGCTCGGAGGACAGGGCAACTTTCTTT. Full variable domain (outside the CDR3, taken from reference TRBV5-4 and TRBJ1-1): ETGVTQSPTHLIKTRGQQVTLRCSSQSGHNTVSWYQQALGQGPQFIFQYYREEENGRGNFPPRFSGLQFPNYSSELNVNALELDDSALYLCASSSEDRATFFGQGTRLTVV.